These 26 T cell receptor beta chains were all obtained from the same sample, sequenced in a study of shared clonotypes between healthy human individuals. Naivety among CD8 cells was defined by CD45RO negativity and positive CCR7 selection, thereby excluding terminally differentiated effector memory CD45RA+ cells. Produced via immunoSEQ multiplex PCR; TCRdb's table is partial and in-frame only. The data show hundreds of thousands of clones, approximately 96% seen once. Material: naive CD8+ T cells sorted from blood. Source of these receptors: a woman younger than 45 in good health.

CDR3 nucleotides: TGTGCCAGCAGCTTAGTGTGGGAGGGGCGGTACGAGCAGTACTTC. Its translation: CASSLVWEGRYEQYF. The J gene is TRBJ2-7, the V gene TRBV7-2, with 7 bases that match TRBD2. The germline CDR1 and CDR2 sequences are SGHTA and FQGNSA. This CDR3 has 15 amino acids. Unmatched junction bases numbered 7, after V lost 1 base and J lost 4 bases.

The chain links TRBV4-2 to TRBJ2-3; TRBD2 matches 14 bases. The CDR3 sequence is 16 residues long. The V gene's germline CDR1 is LGHNA and CDR2 YNFKEQ. Trimming cost V 5 bases and J 5 bases; bases outside gene matches: 6. In nucleotides, the CDR3 is TGTGCCAGCAGCGCCCGACTAGCGGGAGGGCAAGATACGCAGTATTTT. Translated, it gives CASSARLAGGQDTQYF.

The rearrangement uses TRBV27 and TRBJ1-1; 8 nucleotides agree with TRBD1. V dropped 0 bases and J dropped 2; count of bases not matched to a gene: 5. The CDR3 has 16 residues. The germline gives CDR1 MNHEY, CDR2 SMNVEV (reference sequence). The CDR3, as DNA: TGTGCCAGCAGTTTATCCGCCGACAGGGGCAACACTGAAGCTTTCTTT. This translates into CASSLSADRGNTEAFF.

About this clone: Other DNA sequences within the sample encode an identical CDR3. This chain connects TRBV13 to TRBJ2-3; TRBD2 might be the D (6 bases). The CDR3 loop spans 14 amino acids. Trimming removed 3 bases at V and 6 bases at J, with 13 bases between. The germline CDR1 and CDR2 sequences are PRHDT and FYEKMQ (reference sequence). CDR3 in amino acids: CASSLSLGGDTQYF. CDR3 coding DNA: TGTGCCAGCAGCTTGTCCCTTGGGGGGGATACGCAGTATTTT.

The DNA for the CDR3 is TGTGCCAGCAGTTCCTTCCGGGACAGGGAGAACGAGCAGTACTTC. Translating it yields CASSSFRDRENEQYF. The chain combines TRBV27 with TRBJ2-7, with 9 positions matching TRBD1. This CDR3 contains 15 residues. Germline CDR1 MNHEY, CDR2 SMNVEV (reference sequence). The ends lost 4 bases at V and 5 bases at J; junction bases unmatched: 9.

The rearrangement uses TRBV19 and TRBJ2-3; D not certain. CDR1 and CDR2 (germline): LNHDA, SQIVND (reference sequence). This CDR3 has 14 amino acids. With 0 bases removed from V and 6 bases from J, the gap between germline ends came to 10 bases. CDR3 region: CASSIDLFQDTQYF. The CDR3 DNA sequence: TGTGCCAGTAGTATAGATCTATTTCAGGATACGCAGTATTTT.

The rearrangement joins TRBV7-9 to TRBJ2-1; D might be TRBD1 or TRBD2, each matching 5 bases. Per germline, CDR1 SEHNR and CDR2 FQNEAQ (reference sequence). The V end lost 0 bases, the J end lost 5 bases, and 20 bases lay between the germline ends. This CDR3 region has 18 residues. CDR3 nucleotides: TGTGCCAGCAGCTTAGCGGGACGCACTCGGGCCCACGACAATGAGCAGTTCTTC. It encodes CASSLAGRTRAHDNEQFF.

The chain recombines TRBV27 with TRBJ2-1; 7 nucleotides align to TRBD2. Trimming cost V 2 bases and J 4 bases; bases outside gene matches: 2. The CDR3 consists of 14 residues. The germline V gene has CDR1 MNHEY and CDR2 SMNVEV (reference sequence). In nucleotides, the CDR3 is TGTGCCAGCAGTTTAGGACTAGTTTACAATGAGCAGTTCTTC. Encoded protein: CASSLGLVYNEQFF.

The chain is built from TRBV29-1 and TRBJ1-1, with 8 bases that match TRBD1. Trimming took 4 bases from V and 1 from J; bases not matched to a gene: 5. Looked up from germline, CDR1 is SQVTM and CDR2 is ANQGSEA. CDR3 length: 14 residues. CDR3 DNA sequence: TGCAGCGTTGTCCCAGACAGGGGGAACACTGAAGCTTTCTTT. Protein: CSVVPDRGNTEAFF. The full variable domain, completed using reference TRBV29-1 and TRBJ1-1, is SAVISQKPSRDICQRGTSLTIQCQVDSQVTMMFWYRQQPGQSLTLIATANQGSEATYESGFVIDKFPISRPNLTFSTLTVSNMSPEDSSIYLCSVVPDRGNTEAFFGQGTRLTVV.

This clone was recorded a few times. Other DNA sequences in the sample encode the same CDR3. The CDR3 DNA follows: TGTGCCAGCAGCTTCCTCGAGACCCAGTACTTC. Translated: CASSFLETQYF. This chain connects TRBV11-2 to TRBJ2-5; D is unresolved. V shed 3 bases and J shed 5 bases, with 4 bases lying between them. Germline lookup yields CDR1 SGHAT and CDR2 FQNNGV. CDR3 size: 11 residues.

CDR3 bases: TGTGCCAGCAGTGGGACTAGTAGATACGAGCAGTACTTC. Its protein is CASSGTSRYEQYF. The chain employs TRBV2 and TRBJ2-7; 7 bases line up with TRBD2. The ends lost 4 bases at V and 4 bases at J; junction bases unmatched: 4. Germline CDR1 reads SNHLY; CDR2 reads FYNNEI. The length of the CDR3 is 13 residues. Supplemented by reference TRBV2 and TRBJ2-7, the full variable domain reads EPEVTQTPSHQVTQMGQEVILRCVPISNHLYFYWYRQILGQKVEFLVSFYNNEISEKSEIFDDQFSVERPDGSNFTLKIRSTKLEDSAMYFCASSGTSRYEQYFGPGTRLTVT.

V is TRBV5-5 and J is TRBJ1-3; D not resolved. The CDR3 sequence is 14 residues long. V shed 4 bases and J shed 2 bases, with 10 bases lying between them. Germline CDR1 and CDR2: SGHKS and YYEKEE (reference sequence). The CDR3 protein is CASSDWGAGNTIYF. The CDR3 nucleotides read TGTGCCAGCAGCGACTGGGGAGCTGGAAACACCATATATTTT.

The V call is TRBV29-1, the J call TRBJ2-5; TRBD2 matches 7 bases. This CDR3 is 13 amino acids long. Trimming took 7 bases from V and 1 from J; bases not matched to a gene: 6. CDR1 and CDR2 from the germline V gene are SQVTM and ANQGSEA. CDR3 sequence (DNA): TGCAGCGCCAACGGCGGGGGCCAAGAGACCCAGTACTTC. The encoded protein is CSANGGGQETQYF.

The count of this clone is one. The rearrangement uses TRBV28 and TRBJ1-3; maybe TRBD1 (6 bases). The CDR3 has 15 residues. Trimming cost V 3 bases and J 4 bases, with 13 bases left between them. Germline assignment: CDR1 MDHEN and CDR2 SYDVKM. The CDR3: CASSFSGAWGNTIYF. The CDR3 DNA is TGTGCCAGCAGTTTTTCGGGGGCATGGGGAAACACCATATATTTT.

This chain links TRBV2 with TRBJ1-1, with D possibly matching TRBD1 (5 bases). Germline-derived CDR1 and CDR2 are SNHLY and FYNNEI. The CDR3 has 13 amino acids. The germline V and J ends were trimmed by 5 bases and 6 bases, with 13 bases remaining between them. CDR3 sequence: CASSQLGTSEAFF. CDR3 in DNA: TGTGCCAGCAGTCAACTCGGGACTTCTGAAGCTTTCTTT.

The chain has TRBV11-2 and TRBJ2-7; tentatively, D is TRBD2 (5 bases). The length of the CDR3 is 15 residues. V lost 1 base and J lost 2, with 12 bases in between. Germline V CDR1 and CDR2: SGHAT, FQNNGV. The CDR3 is CASSLAWERTYEQYF. As DNA, the CDR3 is TGTGCCAGCAGCTTAGCTTGGGAGAGGACCTACGAGCAGTACTTC.

The chain combines TRBV6-1 with TRBJ1-2; 8 bases line up with TRBD1. There are 15 residues in the CDR3. Germline-derived CDR1 and CDR2 are MNHNS and SASEGT. The junction had 14 bases not matched to a gene; V was cut back by 6 bases and J by 8 bases. CDR3 DNA: TGTGCCAGCAGGACAGGGGCCCCTGGACTCGGGGGCTACACCTTC. As protein: CASRTGAPGLGGYTF.

The rearrangement links TRBV27 to TRBJ1-2, with D perhaps TRBD1 (6 bases). V shed 8 bases and J shed 4 bases, with 26 bases lying between them. The V gene's germline CDR1 is MNHEY and CDR2 SMNVEV (reference sequence). The CDR3 has 17 amino acids. The CDR3 DNA reads as TGTGCCAGCTCTTCTCGATGGACAGCCCAGTACACCTATGGCTACACCTTC. The encoded protein is CASSSRWTAQYTYGYTF.

V gene TRBV6-1 combines with J gene TRBJ1-2; D call uncertain. This CDR3 contains 16 residues. V was shortened by 2 bases and J by 3 bases, with 16 bases between the two germline ends. Germline loops: CDR1 MNHNS, CDR2 SASEGT. CDR3 coding DNA: TGTGCCAGCAGTGAATATCCAAGGACCAGGTACTATGGCTACACCTTC. Translated: CASSEYPRTRYYGYTF.

Concerning this clone itself: In the same sample, other DNA sequences code for this CDR3. J is TRBJ2-7 and V is TRBV7-8; unclear D gene. This CDR3 spans 11 amino acids. CDR1 is SGHVS, CDR2 FQNEAQ, per germline. Trimming pared 2 bases from V and 5 bases from J, leaving 4 bases between. DNA for the CDR3: TGTGCCAGCAGCTTAATAGACGAGCAGTACTTC. Its protein product is CASSLIDEQYF. The whole variable domain, filled in from reference TRBV7-8 and TRBJ2-7, reads GAGVSQSPRYKVAKRGQDVALRCDPISGHVSLFWYQQALGQGPEFLTYFQNEAQLDKSGLPSDRFFAERPEGSVSTLKIQRTQQEDSAVYLCASSLIDEQYFGPGTRLTVT.

This chain links TRBV6-1 with TRBJ2-5, with 11 positions matching TRBD1. V dropped 2 bases and J dropped 5; count of bases not matched to a gene: 4. CDR3 length: 15 residues. Germline V gives CDR1 MNHNS, CDR2 SASEGT. CDR3 bases: TGTGCCAGCAGTGAATGGACAGGGGGCTGGGAGACCCAGTACTTC. Translation: CASSEWTGGWETQYF.

The chain carries TRBV6-5 and TRBJ1-1; no reliable D call. V gave up 6 bases and J gave up 1 base, with 9 bases separating them. The CDR3 is 13 residues long. Germline V gives CDR1 MNHEY, CDR2 SVGAGI. CDR3 sequence: CASRQDGNTEAFF. The CDR3, as DNA: TGTGCCAGCAGACAAGACGGGAACACTGAAGCTTTCTTT.

The J gene is TRBJ2-7, the V gene TRBV6-5, with 7 bases identical to TRBD2. The J call is doubtful: the DNA matches TRBJ2-1 better. The length of the CDR3 is 15 residues. Per germline, CDR1 MNHEY and CDR2 SVGAGI. Written as DNA, the CDR3 is TGTGCCAGCAGTTATCGGGGCGGGAGAGCTGGTGAGCAGTTCTTC. It encodes CASSYRGGRAGEQFF.

The rearrangement links TRBV29-1 to TRBJ1-2; the match to TRBD1 covers 7 bases. CDR1 and CDR2 from the germline V gene are SQVTM and ANQGSEA. This CDR3 comprises 15 residues. The J segment lost 6 bases and the V segment lost 0 bases, leaving 10 bases of the junction unmatched. The CDR3 sequence: CSVEDDFGQANGYTF. Here the CDR3 DNA reads TGCAGCGTTGAAGATGATTTCGGACAGGCGAATGGCTACACCTTC.

The chain joins TRBV28 to TRBJ1-1, with D hard to call. Germline values: CDR1 MDHEN, CDR2 SYDVKM. Trimming removed 4 bases at V and 3 bases at J, with 9 bases between. CDR3 length: 13 amino acids. The CDR3, as DNA: TGTGCCAGCAGTTGGAGGTTCGACACTGAAGCTTTCTTT. Its protein product is CASSWRFDTEAFF. Full variable domain (missing parts from reference TRBV28 and TRBJ1-1): DVKVTQSSRYLVKRTGEKVFLECVQDMDHENMFWYRQDPGLGLRLIYFSYDVKMKEKGDIPEGYSVSREKKERFSLILESASTNQTSMYLCASSWRFDTEAFFGQGTRLTVV.

This clone was detected only a few times. The gene calls are TRBV7-9 and TRBJ1-5, with D possibly TRBD1 on 5 matching bases. The CDR3 consists of 19 residues. Germline CDR1 and CDR2: SEHNR and FQNEAQ (reference sequence). The ends were cut back, 5 bases at V and 2 bases at J, with 25 bases in the middle. The CDR3 nucleotides read TGTGCCAGCAGCCCCCCAGGGAGGGCGCGGGTGGTCGGCAATCAGCCCCAGCATTTT. Its translation is CASSPPGRARVVGNQPQHF.